This paragraph reports one T cell receptor beta chain. This sample was taken from a study of shared clonotypes between healthy human individuals. TCRdb's copy holds only in-frame clones and misses some; the assay was immunoSEQ multiplex PCR. The data show some 660,000 clones, less than 80% seen once. The CDR3 runs to 13 residues. J was trimmed by 9 bases and V by 3 bases; bases with no gene match: 4. CDR1 and CDR2 (germline): LNHDA, SQIVND (reference sequence). The sample taken for sequencing was memory CD4+ T cells sorted from blood. The subset is: CD45RA-negative fraction. The clonotype was recovered from a woman under 40 in good health. The chain has TRBV19 and TRBJ1-4; 7 bases map to TRBD1. The CDR3: CASSIRDSQKLFF. CDR3 coding DNA: TGTGCCAGTAGTATTAGGGACAGCCAAAAACTGTTTTTT. Full variable domain (outside the CDR3, taken from reference TRBV19 and TRBJ1-4): DGGITQSPKYLFRKEGQNVTLSCEQNLNHDAMYWYRQDPGQGLRLIYYSQIVNDFQKGDIAEGYSVSREKKESFPLTVTSAQKNPTAFYLCASSIRDSQKLFFGSGTQLSVL.